The 15 T cell receptor beta chains presented below share a single source sample, sequenced in a study of blood T cell repertoires in COVID-19. Clones were sequenced by immunoSEQ multiplex PCR, and TCRdb holds only the in-frame ones, with some missing. The sample has fewer than 70,000 clones; 75% to 90% are singletons. The sequencing sample was made of peripheral blood. The source of these receptors is a man aged 45-65 years with acute or convalescent COVID-19.

The chain has TRBV19 and TRBJ2-1; TRBD1 is a possible D gene (5 bases). The CDR3 runs 14 residues. Germline loops: CDR1 LNHDA, CDR2 SQIVND (reference sequence). V was shortened by 4 bases and J by 0 bases, with 7 bases between the two germline ends. The CDR3 region is CASSRGSSYNEQFF. In DNA form, the CDR3 reads TGTGCCAGTAGTAGGGGCAGCTCCTACAATGAGCAGTTCTTC.

This clone was recorded a few times. The rearrangement links TRBV7-9 to TRBJ1-5; TRBD1 agrees at 8 bases. Germline trimming cut 5 bases from V and 11 bases from J; bases unmatched to any gene: 5. CDR1 SEHNR and CDR2 FQNEAQ come from the germline V gene (reference sequence). The CDR3 length is 12 residues. CDR3 nucleotide sequence: TGTGCCAGCAGCGCAGGGACAGGTGCCCAGCATTTT. Protein: CASSAGTGAQHF.

This chain connects TRBV7-2 to TRBJ2-1, with D hard to call. The germline V gene has CDR1 SGHTA and CDR2 FQGNSA. This CDR3 has 15 amino acids. V was shortened by 1 base and J by 1 base, with 8 bases between the two germline ends. The DNA for the CDR3 is TGTGCCAGCAGCTTAGATCGGTCGTCCTACAATGAGCAGTTCTTC. This sequence encodes CASSLDRSSYNEQFF. Supplemented by reference TRBV7-2 and TRBJ2-1, the full variable domain reads GAGVSQSPSNKVTEKGKDVELRCDPISGHTALYWYRQSLGQGLEFLIYFQGNSAPDKSGLPSDRFSAERTGGSVSTLTIQRTQQEDSAVYLCASSLDRSSYNEQFFGPGTRLTVL.

The chain carries TRBV2 and TRBJ1-2; 8 positions match TRBD1. The germline gives CDR1 SNHLY, CDR2 FYNNEI. The CDR3 covers 14 residues. After removal of 7 bases from V and 0 bases from J, the junction contained 4 bases not matched to a gene. In DNA form, the CDR3 reads TGTGCCAGCAAACAGGGGGAGACTAACTATGGCTACACCTTC. Its protein product is CASKQGETNYGYTF.

This chain connects TRBV24-1 to TRBJ2-2, with 16 bases that match TRBD2. From germline, CDR1 is KGHDR and CDR2 SFDVKD. The CDR3 is 20 residues long. V dropped 3 bases and J dropped 4; count of bases not matched to a gene: 10. CDR3 coding DNA: TGTGCCACCAGTGATCCCGGGGGACTAGCGGGAGGGCCGGGCACCGGGGAGCTGTTTTTT. Residues: CATSDPGGLAGGPGTGELFF.

The chain couples TRBV10-1 to TRBJ1-5; tentatively, D is TRBD1 (6 bases). The V end was cut by 5 bases, the J end by 2 bases, with 10 bases between. Germline loops: CDR1 WNHNN, CDR2 SYGVQD (reference sequence). The CDR3 runs 14 residues. CDR3: CASSPDRGNQPQHF. The DNA of the CDR3 is TGCGCCAGCAGTCCGGACAGAGGCAATCAGCCCCAGCATTTT.

The V and J genes are TRBV27 and TRBJ1-1, with TRBD1 identical over 7 bases. Trimming at V came to 5 bases and at J to 6 bases, leaving 3 bases not matched to a gene. The CDR3 covers 12 residues. Germline CDR1 MNHEY, CDR2 SMNVEV (reference sequence). CDR3 sequence: CASSTGVSEAFF. The CDR3 DNA sequence: TGTGCCAGCAGTACAGGGGTGTCTGAAGCTTTCTTT.

The J gene is TRBJ1-1, the V gene TRBV28; 7 nucleotides agree with TRBD1. V lost 1 base and J lost 12; bases outside the gene matches: 11. Germline values: CDR1 MDHEN, CDR2 SYDVKM. The CDR3 is 14 amino acids. The CDR3 sequence is CASSLFGRGLETFF. For the CDR3, the DNA is TGTGCCAGCAGTTTATTCGGCAGGGGGTTGGAAACTTTCTTT.

The CDR3 loop is CAISEETTWNTEAFF. Here the CDR3 DNA reads TGTGCCATCAGTGAAGAGACTACTTGGAACACTGAAGCTTTCTTT. The rearrangement joins TRBV10-3 to TRBJ1-1; no clear D. Germline-derived CDR1 and CDR2 are ENHRY and SYGVKD. The CDR3 extends over 15 amino acids. The germline V and J ends were trimmed by 3 bases and 1 base, with 12 bases remaining between them.

The V call is TRBV7-2, the J call TRBJ2-1; maybe TRBD1 (6 bases). The CDR3 loop spans 16 amino acids. CDR1 and CDR2 (germline): SGHTA, FQGNSA. V lost 3 bases and J 4 bases, leaving 16 bases between the germline ends. The CDR3 here is CASSFWHNGQYNEQFF. CDR3 in DNA: TGTGCCAGCAGCTTTTGGCACAATGGACAGTACAATGAGCAGTTCTTC.

The chain has TRBV5-5 and TRBJ2-3, with D hard to call. Trimming took 4 bases from V and 6 from J, leaving 21 bases between them. The CDR3 sequence is 16 residues long. In germline, CDR1 is SGHKS, CDR2 YYEKEE (reference sequence). The CDR3 bases are TGTGCCAGCAGCGGAAACTATGCACTTGATTTGGATACGCAGTATTTT. It codes for CASSGNYALDLDTQYF.

V and J are TRBV27 and TRBJ1-3; 7 bases agree with TRBD1. Per germline, CDR1 MNHEY and CDR2 SMNVEV (reference sequence). V was pared by 6 bases and J by 3 bases, with 8 bases of the junction left unmatched. This CDR3 contains 15 residues. The CDR3 loop reads CASSLQGVGGNTIYF. The CDR3 nucleotides read TGTGCCAGCAGCCTCCAGGGGGTCGGTGGAAACACCATATATTTT.

The V gene is TRBV5-6, the J gene TRBJ2-3, with D hard to call. V was trimmed by 0 bases and J by 1 base, leaving 15 bases between them. Germline CDR1 SGHDT, CDR2 YYEEEE. The CDR3 length is 17 residues. The CDR3 is CASSLGRWVGGTDTQYF. For the CDR3, the DNA is TGTGCCAGCAGCTTGGGTAGGTGGGTAGGAGGCACAGATACGCAGTATTTT.

The V and J genes are TRBV3-1 (or the pseudogene TRBV3-2) and TRBJ2-6; possibly TRBD1 for D (6 bases). V was pared by 4 bases and J by 1 base, with 8 bases between. CDR3 size: 15 residues. Germline V lookup: CDR1 LGHDT, CDR2 YNNKEL (reference sequence). For the CDR3, the DNA is TGTGCCAGCAGCCTCAGGGGTTCTGGGGCCAACGTCCTGACTTTC. Residues: CASSLRGSGANVLTF.

The chain has TRBV11-3 and TRBJ2-1, with D tentatively TRBD1 (5 bases). The CDR3 runs to 15 residues. The V and J ends lost 4 bases and 3 bases respectively, with 13 bases between them. Germline V CDR1 and CDR2: SGHNT, YENEEA. The CDR3: CASSWGRALYNEQFF. The CDR3 region has the DNA TGTGCCAGCAGCTGGGGCCGGGCCCTCTACAATGAGCAGTTCTTC.